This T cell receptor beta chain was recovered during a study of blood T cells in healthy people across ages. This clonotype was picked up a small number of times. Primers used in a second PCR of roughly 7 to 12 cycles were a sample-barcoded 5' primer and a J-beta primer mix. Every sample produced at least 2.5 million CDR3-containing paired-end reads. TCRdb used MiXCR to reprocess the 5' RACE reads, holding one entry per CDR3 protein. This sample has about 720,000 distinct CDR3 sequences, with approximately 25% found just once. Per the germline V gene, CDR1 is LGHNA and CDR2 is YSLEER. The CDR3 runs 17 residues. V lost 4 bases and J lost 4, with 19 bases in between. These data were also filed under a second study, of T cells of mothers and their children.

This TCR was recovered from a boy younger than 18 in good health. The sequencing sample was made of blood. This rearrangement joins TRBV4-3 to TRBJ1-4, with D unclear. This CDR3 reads CASSLVSPGAGNEKLFF. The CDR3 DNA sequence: TGCGCCAGCAGCCTCGTATCCCCAGGAGCCGGTAATGAAAAACTGTTTTTT.